One T cell receptor (beta chain) is described in this entry. The V gene end was trimmed by 7 bases and the J gene end by 2 bases; junction bases not matched to a gene: 8. Per germline, CDR1 LGHDT and CDR2 YNNKEL (reference sequence). This CDR3 has 16 amino acids. Produced via immunoSEQ multiplex PCR; TCRdb's table is partial and in-frame only. The table includes fewer than 85,000 clones, 88% detected once. The data originate from a study of blood T cell repertoires in COVID-19. Overall study context: Sites across the United States, Italy and Spain contributed samples from acute and convalescent COVID-19.

The chain links TRBV3-1 (or the pseudogene TRBV3-2) to TRBJ2-1; 10 positions agree with TRBD2. Sequenced sample: peripheral blood. This TCR was recovered from a human donor in a cohort sampled during active COVID-19. The CDR3 region has the DNA TGTGCCAGCACCCCACTAGCGGGAAGTCCCTACAATGAGCAGTTCTTC. Translating it yields CASTPLAGSPYNEQFF.